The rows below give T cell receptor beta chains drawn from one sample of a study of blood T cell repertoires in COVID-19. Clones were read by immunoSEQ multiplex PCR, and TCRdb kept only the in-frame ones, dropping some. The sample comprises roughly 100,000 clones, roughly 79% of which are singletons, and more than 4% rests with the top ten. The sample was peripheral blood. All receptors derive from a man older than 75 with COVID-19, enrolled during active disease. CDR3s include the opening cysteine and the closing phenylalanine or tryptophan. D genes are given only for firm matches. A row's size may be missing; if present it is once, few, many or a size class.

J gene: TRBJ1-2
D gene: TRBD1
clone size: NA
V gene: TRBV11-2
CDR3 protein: CASTQNSGQGGYGYTF
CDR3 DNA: TGTGCCAGCACCCAAAACTCGGGACAGGGGGGCTATGGCTACACCTTC

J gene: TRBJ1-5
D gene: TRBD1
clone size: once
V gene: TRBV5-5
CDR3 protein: CASSSGTGINQPQHF
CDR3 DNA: TGTGCCAGCAGCTCGGGGACAGGGATTAATCAGCCCCAGCATTTT

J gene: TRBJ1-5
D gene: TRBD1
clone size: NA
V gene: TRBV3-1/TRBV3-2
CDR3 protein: CASSQGTGVGQPQHF
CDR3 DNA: TGTGCCAGCAGCCAGGGGACAGGGGTGGGTCAGCCCCAGCATTTT

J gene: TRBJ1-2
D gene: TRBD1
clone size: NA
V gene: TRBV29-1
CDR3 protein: CSVWTGAYYGYTF
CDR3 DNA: TGCAGCGTTTGGACAGGGGCTTACTATGGCTACACCTTC

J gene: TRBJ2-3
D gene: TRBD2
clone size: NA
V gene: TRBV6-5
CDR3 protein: CASAGGGVVDTQYF
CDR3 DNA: TGTGCCAGCGCGGGCGGGGGGGTCGTAGATACGCAGTATTTT

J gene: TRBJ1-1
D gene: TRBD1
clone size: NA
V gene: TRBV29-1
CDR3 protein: CSVHRGSEAFF
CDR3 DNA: TGCAGCGTTCACAGGGGGTCGGAAGCTTTCTTT

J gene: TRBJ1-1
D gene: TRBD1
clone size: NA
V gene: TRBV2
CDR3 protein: CASRRGQGVSAFF
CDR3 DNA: TGTGCCAGCAGACGCGGACAGGGCGTTTCGGCTTTCTTT

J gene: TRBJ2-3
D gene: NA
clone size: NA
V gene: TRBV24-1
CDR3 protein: CATSDLLGQGTDTQYF
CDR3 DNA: TGTGCCACCAGTGATTTGCTTGGCCAGGGCACAGATACGCAGTATTTT

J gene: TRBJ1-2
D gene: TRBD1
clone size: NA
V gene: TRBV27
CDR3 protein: CASSPTGFSGYTF
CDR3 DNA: TGTGCCAGCAGTCCGACAGGGTTCAGTGGCTACACCTTC

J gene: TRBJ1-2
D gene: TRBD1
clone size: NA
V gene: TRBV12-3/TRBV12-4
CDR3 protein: CASRGQGDYGYTF
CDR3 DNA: TGTGCCAGCAGGGGACAGGGGGACTATGGCTACACCTTC

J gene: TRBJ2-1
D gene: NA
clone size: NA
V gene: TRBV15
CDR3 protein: CATSPQDTYNEQFF
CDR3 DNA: TGTGCCACCAGCCCACAGGATACCTACAATGAGCAGTTCTTC